The present TCR beta chain was sequenced within a study of blood T cells in healthy people across ages. This clonotype has ten or more counts. Its cognate antigen is unknown. Study outcomes and limitations: Naive T cell percentage strongly correlated with TCR beta diversity. Investigators treated diversity estimates from one million T cells as underestimates. Changes in expanded clonotypes were possibly confounded, as the CMV status of donors was unknown.

It was with a sample-barcoded 5' primer and a J-beta primer mix that a second PCR of roughly 6 to 11 cycles was run. TCRdb passed the 5' RACE reads through MiXCR, listing each CDR3 protein once. The sample shows around 1.7 million distinct CDR3 sequences, under 30% of them seen only once. The sequence derives from a woman in her twenties or thirties in good health. Input material: blood.

In DNA form, the CDR3 reads TGTGCCAGCAGTGAAGTCCCCTACGAGCAGTACTTC. Amino acids: CASSEVPYEQYF. The genes are TRBV6-1 and TRBJ2-7, with D uncertain. Germline assignment: CDR1 MNHNS and CDR2 SASEGT. Trimming removed 1 base from V and 2 bases from J, with 3 bases in between. There are 12 residues in the CDR3.